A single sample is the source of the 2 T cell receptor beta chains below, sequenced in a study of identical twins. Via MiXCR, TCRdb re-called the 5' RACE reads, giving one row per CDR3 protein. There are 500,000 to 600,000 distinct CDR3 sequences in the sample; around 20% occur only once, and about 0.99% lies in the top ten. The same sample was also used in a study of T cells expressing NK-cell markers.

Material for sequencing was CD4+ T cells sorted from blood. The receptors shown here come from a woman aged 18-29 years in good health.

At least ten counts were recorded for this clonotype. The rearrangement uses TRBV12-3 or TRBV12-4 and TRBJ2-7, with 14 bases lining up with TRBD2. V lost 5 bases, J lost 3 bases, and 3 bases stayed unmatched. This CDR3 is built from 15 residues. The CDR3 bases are TGTGCCAGCAGTCCGGGACTAGCGGGAGTCTACGAGCAGTACTTC. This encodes CASSPGLAGVYEQYF.

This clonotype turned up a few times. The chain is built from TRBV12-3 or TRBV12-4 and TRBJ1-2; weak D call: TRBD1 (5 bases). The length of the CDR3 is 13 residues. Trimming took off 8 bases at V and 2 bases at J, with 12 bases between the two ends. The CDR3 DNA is TGTGCCAGCTTAGGGCAGGGAAACTATGGCTACACCTTC. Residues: CASLGQGNYGYTF.